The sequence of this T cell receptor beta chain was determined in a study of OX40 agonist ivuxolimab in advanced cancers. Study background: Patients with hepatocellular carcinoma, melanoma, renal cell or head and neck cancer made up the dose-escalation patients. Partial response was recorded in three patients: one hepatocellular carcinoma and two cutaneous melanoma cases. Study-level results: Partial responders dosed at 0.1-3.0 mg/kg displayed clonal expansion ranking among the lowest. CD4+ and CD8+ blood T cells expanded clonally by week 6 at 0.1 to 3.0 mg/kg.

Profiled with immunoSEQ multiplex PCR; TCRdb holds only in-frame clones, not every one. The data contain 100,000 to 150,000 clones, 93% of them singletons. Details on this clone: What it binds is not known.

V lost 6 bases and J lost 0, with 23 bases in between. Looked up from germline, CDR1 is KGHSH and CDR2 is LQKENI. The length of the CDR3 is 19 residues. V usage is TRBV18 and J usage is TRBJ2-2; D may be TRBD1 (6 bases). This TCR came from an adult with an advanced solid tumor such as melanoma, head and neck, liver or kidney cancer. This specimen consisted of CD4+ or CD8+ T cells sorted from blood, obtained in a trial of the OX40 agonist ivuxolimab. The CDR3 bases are TGTGCCAGCTCGTCAAGGCCACAGGGACCATTCGCGAACACCGGGGAGCTGTTTTTT. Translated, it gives CASSSRPQGPFANTGELFF.